This T cell receptor (beta chain) was captured by sequencing in a study of OX40 agonist ivuxolimab in advanced cancers. Study at large: The patients received agonistic anti-OX40 (CD134) antibody ivuxolimab. Three dose-escalation patients had partial responses: one with hepatocellular carcinoma and two with cutaneous melanoma.

Germline V CDR1 and CDR2: LNHDA, SQIVND (reference sequence). This CDR3 comprises 12 residues. Trimming took 3 bases from V and 9 from J, leaving 9 bases between them. This table comes from immunoSEQ multiplex PCR, and its TCRdb copy is limited to in-frame clones, with some not included. The table lists tens of thousands of clones, roughly 89% of them singletons. The sequencing used CD4+ or CD8+ T cells sorted from blood, collected in a trial of the OX40 agonist ivuxolimab. This TCR was sampled from an adult with an advanced solid tumor such as melanoma, head and neck, liver or kidney cancer. This chain uses TRBV19 with TRBJ2-1; D is ambiguous. CDR3 nucleotides: TGTGCCAGTAGTATCTCCCCGGGTGAGCAGTTCTTC. This translates into CASSISPGEQFF.